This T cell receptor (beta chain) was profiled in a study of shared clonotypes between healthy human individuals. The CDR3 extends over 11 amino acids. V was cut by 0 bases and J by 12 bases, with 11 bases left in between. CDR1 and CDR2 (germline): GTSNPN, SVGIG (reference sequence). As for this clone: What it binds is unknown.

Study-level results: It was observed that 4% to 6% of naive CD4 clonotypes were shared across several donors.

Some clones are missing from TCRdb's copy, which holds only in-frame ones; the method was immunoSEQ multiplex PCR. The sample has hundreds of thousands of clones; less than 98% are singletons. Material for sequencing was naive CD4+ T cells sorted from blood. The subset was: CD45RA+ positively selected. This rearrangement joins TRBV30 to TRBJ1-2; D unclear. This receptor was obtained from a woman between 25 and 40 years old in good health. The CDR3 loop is CAWSVPPADTF. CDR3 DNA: TGTGCCTGGAGTGTACCTCCAGCCGACACCTTC.